This T cell receptor (beta chain) was recovered during a study of blood T cell repertoires in COVID-19. The overall study: From T cells, B-cell-depleted T cells, or PBMCs came the material, which was cDNA or gDNA.

There are 13 residues in the CDR3. Germline loops: CDR1 MNHEY, CDR2 SVGAGI. Trimming removed 6 bases from V and 1 base from J, with 9 bases in between. Method: immunoSEQ multiplex PCR; TCRdb's copy keeps in-frame clones and lacks some. Of about 380,000 clones detected, 70% to 90% appear once; the ten largest clones hold 1.2%. Those enrolled, adults aged roughly 18 to 95 years, came from under 25 US areas. The receptor comes from a woman aged 18-35 years who had recovered from COVID-19. Sequencing was performed on PBMCs or T cells enriched from blood (not recorded which). This chain joins TRBV6-5 and TRBJ1-1; the D gene is possibly TRBD1 (5 bases). The chain's CDR3 is CASRPTGNTEAFF. The CDR3 nucleotides read TGTGCCAGCAGGCCTACAGGGAACACTGAAGCTTTCTTT.